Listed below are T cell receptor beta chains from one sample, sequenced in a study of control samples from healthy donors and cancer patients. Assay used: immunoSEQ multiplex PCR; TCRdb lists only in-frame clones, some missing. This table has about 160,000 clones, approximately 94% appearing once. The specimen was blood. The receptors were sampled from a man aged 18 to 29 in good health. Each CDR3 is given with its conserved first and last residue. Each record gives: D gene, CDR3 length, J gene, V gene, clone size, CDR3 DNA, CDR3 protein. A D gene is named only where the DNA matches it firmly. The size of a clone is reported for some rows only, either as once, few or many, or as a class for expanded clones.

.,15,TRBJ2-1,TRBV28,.,TGTGCCAGCAGTTTAAGGACTTCAGCCTACAATGAGCAGTTCTTC,CASSLRTSAYNEQFF
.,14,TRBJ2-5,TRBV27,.,TGTGCCAGCAGTTTTGGGCAGTACCAAGAGACCCAGTACTTC,CASSFGQYQETQYF
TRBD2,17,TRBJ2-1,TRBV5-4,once,TGTGCCAGCAGGGGGACTAGCGGGGGCAGCTCCTACAATGAGCAGTTCTTC,CASRGTSGGSSYNEQFF
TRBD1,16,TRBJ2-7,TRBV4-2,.,TGTGCCAGCAGCCCGACGGACAGGGGTCGGGTCCCCGAGCAGTACTTC,CASSPTDRGRVPEQYF
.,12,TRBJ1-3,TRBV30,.,TGTGCCTGGAGCCCTGGGGGAAACACCATATATTTT,CAWSPGGNTIYF
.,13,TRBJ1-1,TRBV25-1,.,TGTGCCAGCAGAAGGGGCGGGAACACTGAAGTTTTCTTT,CASRRGGNTEVFF
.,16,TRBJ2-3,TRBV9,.,TGTGCCAGCAGCTACCCGGGACCCAGCGGGCCAGATACGCAGTATTTT,CASSYPGPSGPDTQYF
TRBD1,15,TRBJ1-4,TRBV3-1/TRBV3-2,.,TGTGCCAGCAGCCAAACCAAGGACAGGGGCCAAAAACTGTTTTTT,CASSQTKDRGQKLFF
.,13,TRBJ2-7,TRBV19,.,TGTGCCAGTAGTATCCCTTCCTCCTACGAGCAGTACTTC,CASSIPSSYEQYF
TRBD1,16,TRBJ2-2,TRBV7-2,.,TGTGCCAGCAGCCTAGACAGGGGCTTGCACACCGGGGAGCTGTTTTTT,CASSLDRGLHTGELFF
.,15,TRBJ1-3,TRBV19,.,TGTGCCAGTACCCCGCAGGAGGGATGGAGAAACACCATATATTTT,CASTPQEGWRNTIYF
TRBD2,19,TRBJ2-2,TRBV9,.,TGTGCCAGCAGCGTAGGGGCGGGAGTTATTCGACGTGTCACCGGGGAGCTGTTTTTT,CASSVGAGVIRRVTGELFF
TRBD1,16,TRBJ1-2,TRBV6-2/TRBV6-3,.,TGTGCCAGCAGTTACTCGGGTTTGGACAGGGGAGGAGGCTACACCTTC,CASSYSGLDRGGGYTF
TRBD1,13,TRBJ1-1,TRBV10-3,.,TGTGCCATCAGGGACAGGCAGAACACTGAAGCTTTCTTT,CAIRDRQNTEAFF
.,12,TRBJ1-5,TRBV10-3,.,TGTGCCATCAGTGATTGGGGTCAGCCCCAGCATTTT,CAISDWGQPQHF
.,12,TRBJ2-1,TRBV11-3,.,TGTGCCAGCAGCTCTACCTACAATGAGCAGTTCTTC,CASSSTYNEQFF
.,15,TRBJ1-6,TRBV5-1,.,TGCGCCAGCAGGGGGGACACGACCTATAATTCACCCCTCCACTTT,CASRGDTTYNSPLHF
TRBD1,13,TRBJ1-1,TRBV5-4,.,TGTGCCAGCAGCCCGACAGGGTTGGATGAAGCTTTCTTT,CASSPTGLDEAFF
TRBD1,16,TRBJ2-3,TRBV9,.,TGTGCCAGCAGCGTGGCCCCGGGACAGGCTACAGATACGCAGTATTTT,CASSVAPGQATDTQYF
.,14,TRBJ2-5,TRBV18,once,TGTGCCAGCTCCGACCGGGCGGTCCAAGAGACCCAGTACTTC,CASSDRAVQETQYF
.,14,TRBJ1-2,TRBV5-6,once,TGTGCCAGCAGCTTCACGGGCGTTATCTATGGCTACACCTTC,CASSFTGVIYGYTF
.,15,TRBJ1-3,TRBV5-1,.,TGCGCCAGCAGCTTCTCGGGCCACTCTGGAAACACCATATATTTT,CASSFSGHSGNTIYF
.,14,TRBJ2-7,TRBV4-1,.,TGCGCCAGCAGTGGCGGAGAAGGGACCTACGAGCAGTACTTC,CASSGGEGTYEQYF
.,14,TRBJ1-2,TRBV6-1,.,TGTGCCAGCAGTGAAGGCATCACCAACTATGGCTACACCTTC,CASSEGITNYGYTF
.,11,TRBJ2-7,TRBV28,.,TGTGCCAGCAGAGGGGCCTACGAGCAGTACTTC,CASRGAYEQYF
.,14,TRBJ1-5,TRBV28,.,TGTGCCAGCAGTCCCCACAGGGTGAGGCAGCCCCAGCATTTT,CASSPHRVRQPQHF
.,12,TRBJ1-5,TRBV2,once,TGTGCCAGCAGTGTGGAGGGTCAGCCCCAGCATTTT,CASSVEGQPQHF
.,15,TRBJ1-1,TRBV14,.,TGTGCCAGCAGCCGACTAACAGGGTCTCTCACTGAAGCTTTCTTT,CASSRLTGSLTEAFF
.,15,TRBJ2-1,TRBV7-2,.,TGTGCCAGCAGCTTCCGCAGCGTGGAGAGCAATGAGCAGTTCTTC,CASSFRSVESNEQFF
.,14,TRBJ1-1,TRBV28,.,TGTGCCAGCAGTCCCCCGGGGGTGTACACTGAAGCTTTCTTT,CASSPPGVYTEAFF